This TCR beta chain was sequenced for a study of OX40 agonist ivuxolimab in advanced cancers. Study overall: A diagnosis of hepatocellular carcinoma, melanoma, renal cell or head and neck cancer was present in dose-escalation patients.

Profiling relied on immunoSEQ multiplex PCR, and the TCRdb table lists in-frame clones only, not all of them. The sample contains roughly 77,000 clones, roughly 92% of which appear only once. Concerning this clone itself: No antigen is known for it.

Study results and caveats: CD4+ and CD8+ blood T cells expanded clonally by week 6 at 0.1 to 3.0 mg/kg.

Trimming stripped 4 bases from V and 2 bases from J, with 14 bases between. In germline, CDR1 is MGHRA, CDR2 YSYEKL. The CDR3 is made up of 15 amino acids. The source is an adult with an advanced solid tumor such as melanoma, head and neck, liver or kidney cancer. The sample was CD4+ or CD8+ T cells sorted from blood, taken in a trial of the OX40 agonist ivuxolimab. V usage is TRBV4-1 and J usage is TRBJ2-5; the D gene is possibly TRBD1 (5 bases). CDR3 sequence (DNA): TGCGCCAGCAGCCTTGTGACAGCCCCTCAAGAGACCCAGTACTTC. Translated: CASSLVTAPQETQYF.